This T cell receptor (beta chain) was sequenced for a study of T cell responses to AZD1222 COVID-19 vaccine. Profiled with immunoSEQ multiplex PCR; TCRdb holds only in-frame clones, not every one. The table has about 55,000 clones, 70% to 90% seen once. Concerning this clone itself: Its specificity is not known. One end of the junction varies from germline; a read error may be responsible.

The CDR3 runs to 11 residues. Study conclusions and caveats: The study reported that nearly half of spike-specific TCRs target unmutated variant regions.

The genes are TRBV12-3 or TRBV12-4 and TRBJ2-7; D is tentatively TRBD1 or TRBD2 (5 bases each). Sequencing used peripheral blood, obtained on day 0 of AZD1222 vaccination. This TCR derives from an adult in good health. The CDR3, as DNA: TGTGCCAGCAGTTCCGGGGCCGTCACGTGCTTC. As protein: CASSSGAVTCF.